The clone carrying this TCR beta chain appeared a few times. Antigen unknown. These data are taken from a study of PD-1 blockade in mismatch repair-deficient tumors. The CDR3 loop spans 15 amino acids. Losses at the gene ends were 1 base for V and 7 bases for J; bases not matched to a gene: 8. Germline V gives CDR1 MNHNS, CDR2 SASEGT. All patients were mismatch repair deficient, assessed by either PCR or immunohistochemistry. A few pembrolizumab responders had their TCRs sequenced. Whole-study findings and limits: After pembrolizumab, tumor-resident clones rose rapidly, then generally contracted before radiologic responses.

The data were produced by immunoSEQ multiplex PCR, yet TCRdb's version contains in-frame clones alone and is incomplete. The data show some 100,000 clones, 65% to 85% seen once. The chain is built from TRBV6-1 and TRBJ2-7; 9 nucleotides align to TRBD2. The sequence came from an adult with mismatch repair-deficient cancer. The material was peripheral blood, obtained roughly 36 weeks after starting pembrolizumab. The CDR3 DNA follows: TGTGCCAGCAGTGAAGTGGGGACTAGCCTACTTGAGCAGTACTTC. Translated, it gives CASSEVGTSLLEQYF.